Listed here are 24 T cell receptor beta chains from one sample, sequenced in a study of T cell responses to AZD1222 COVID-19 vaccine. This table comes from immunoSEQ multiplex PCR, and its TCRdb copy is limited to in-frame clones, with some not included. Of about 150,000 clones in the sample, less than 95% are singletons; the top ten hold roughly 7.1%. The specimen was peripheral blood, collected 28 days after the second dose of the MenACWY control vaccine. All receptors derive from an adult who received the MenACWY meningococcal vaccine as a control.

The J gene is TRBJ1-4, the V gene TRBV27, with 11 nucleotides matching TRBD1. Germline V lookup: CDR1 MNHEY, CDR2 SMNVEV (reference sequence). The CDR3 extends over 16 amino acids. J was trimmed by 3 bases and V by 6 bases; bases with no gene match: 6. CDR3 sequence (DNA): TGTGCCAGCAGATGGACAGGGGGCGCATCTAATGAAAAACTGTTTTTT. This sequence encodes CASRWTGGASNEKLFF.

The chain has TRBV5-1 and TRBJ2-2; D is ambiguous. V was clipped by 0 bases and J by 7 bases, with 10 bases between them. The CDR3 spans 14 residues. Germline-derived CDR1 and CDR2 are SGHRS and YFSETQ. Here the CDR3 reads CASSLDSAFGELFF. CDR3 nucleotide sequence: TGCGCCAGCAGCTTGGATTCGGCTTTCGGGGAGCTGTTTTTT.

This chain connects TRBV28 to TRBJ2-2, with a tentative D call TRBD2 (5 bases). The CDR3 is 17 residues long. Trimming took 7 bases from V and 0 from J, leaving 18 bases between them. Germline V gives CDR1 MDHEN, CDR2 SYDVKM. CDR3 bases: TGTGCCAGCACCCCTCGAAGCGGAACTCCGAACACCGGGGAGCTGTTTTTT. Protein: CASTPRSGTPNTGELFF.

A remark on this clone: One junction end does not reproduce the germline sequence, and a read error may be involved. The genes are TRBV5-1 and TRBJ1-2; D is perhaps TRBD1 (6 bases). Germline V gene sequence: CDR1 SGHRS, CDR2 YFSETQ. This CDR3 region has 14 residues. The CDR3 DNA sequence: TGCGCCAGCAGCTTGGCAGGACAGCGAGGGGAAATCAACTTC. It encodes CASSLAGQRGEINF.

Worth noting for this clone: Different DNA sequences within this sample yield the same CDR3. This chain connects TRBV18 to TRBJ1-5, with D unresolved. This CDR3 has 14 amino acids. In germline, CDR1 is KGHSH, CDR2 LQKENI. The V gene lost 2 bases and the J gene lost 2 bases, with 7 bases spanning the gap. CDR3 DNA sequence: TGTGCCAGCTCACCAGAAGGAGGCAATCAGCCCCAGCATTTT. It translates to CASSPEGGNQPQHF.

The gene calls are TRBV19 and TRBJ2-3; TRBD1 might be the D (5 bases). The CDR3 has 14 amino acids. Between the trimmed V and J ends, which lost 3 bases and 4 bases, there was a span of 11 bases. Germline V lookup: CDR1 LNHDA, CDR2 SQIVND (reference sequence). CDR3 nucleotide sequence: TGTGCCAGTAGTATCAGGGTAGCCCCAGATACGCAGTATTTT. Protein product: CASSIRVAPDTQYF.

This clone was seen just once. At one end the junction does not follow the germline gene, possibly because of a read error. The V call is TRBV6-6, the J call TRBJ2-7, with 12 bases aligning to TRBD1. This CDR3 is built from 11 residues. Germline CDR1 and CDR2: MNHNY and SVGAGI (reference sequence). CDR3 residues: CGTGGGDEQYF. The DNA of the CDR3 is TGCGGGACAGGGGGCGGAGACGAGCAGTACTTC.

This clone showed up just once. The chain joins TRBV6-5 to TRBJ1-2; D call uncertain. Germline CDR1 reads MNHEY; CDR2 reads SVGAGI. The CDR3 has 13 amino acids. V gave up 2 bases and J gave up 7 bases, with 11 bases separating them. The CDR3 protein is CASSYTAEGGYTF. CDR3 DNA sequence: TGTGCCAGCAGTTACACCGCCGAGGGTGGCTACACCTTC.

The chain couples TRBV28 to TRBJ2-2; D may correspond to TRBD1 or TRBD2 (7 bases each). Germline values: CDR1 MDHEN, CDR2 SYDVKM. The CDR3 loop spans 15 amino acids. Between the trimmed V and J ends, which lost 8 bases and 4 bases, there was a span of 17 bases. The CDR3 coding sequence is TGTGCCAGCCTGGGAGGGGGCTTAGTCACCGGGGAGCTGTTTTTT. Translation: CASLGGGLVTGELFF. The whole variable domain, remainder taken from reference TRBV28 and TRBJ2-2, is DVKVTQSSRYLVKRTGEKVFLECVQDMDHENMFWYRQDPGLGLRLIYFSYDVKMKEKGDIPEGYSVSREKKERFSLILESASTNQTSMYLCASLGGGLVTGELFFGEGSRLTVL.

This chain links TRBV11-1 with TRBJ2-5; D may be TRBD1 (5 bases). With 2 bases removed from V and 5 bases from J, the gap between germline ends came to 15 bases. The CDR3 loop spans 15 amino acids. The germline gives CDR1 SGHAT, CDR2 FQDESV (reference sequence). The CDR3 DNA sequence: TGTGCCAGCAGCTTATGGCCTCAGGGCGGCGAGACCCAGTACTTC. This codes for CASSLWPQGGETQYF.

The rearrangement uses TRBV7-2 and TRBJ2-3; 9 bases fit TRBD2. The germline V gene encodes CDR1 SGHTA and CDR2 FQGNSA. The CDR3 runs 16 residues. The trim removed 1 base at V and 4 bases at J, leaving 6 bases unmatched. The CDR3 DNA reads TGTGCCAGCAGCTTAGTGGCGGGAGGGCCCCCAGATACGCAGTATTTT. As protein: CASSLVAGGPPDTQYF.

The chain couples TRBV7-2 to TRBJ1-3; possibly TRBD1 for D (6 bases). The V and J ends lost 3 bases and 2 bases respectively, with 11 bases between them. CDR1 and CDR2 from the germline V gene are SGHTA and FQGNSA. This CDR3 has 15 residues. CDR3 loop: CASSLDSSPGNTIYF. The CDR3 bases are TGTGCCAGCAGCTTGGACAGTTCGCCTGGAAACACCATATATTTT.

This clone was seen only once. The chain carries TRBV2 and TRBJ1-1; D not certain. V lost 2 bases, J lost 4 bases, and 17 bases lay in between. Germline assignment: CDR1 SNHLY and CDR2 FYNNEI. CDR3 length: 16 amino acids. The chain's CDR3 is CASSEHGTPQLTEAFF. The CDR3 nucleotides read TGTGCCAGCAGTGAACATGGAACTCCTCAGCTCACTGAAGCTTTCTTT.

The CDR3 loop reads CASSQDRGPLDIQYF. CDR3 sequence (DNA): TGTGCCAGCAGCCAAGACCGGGGGCCCCTTGACATTCAGTACTTC. This rearrangement joins TRBV3-1 (or the pseudogene TRBV3-2) to TRBJ2-4; D possibly matches TRBD1 or TRBD2 (6 bases each). The CDR3 length is 15 residues. V gave up 0 bases and J gave up 8 bases, with 14 bases separating them. The V gene's germline CDR1 is LGHDT and CDR2 YNNKEL (reference sequence).

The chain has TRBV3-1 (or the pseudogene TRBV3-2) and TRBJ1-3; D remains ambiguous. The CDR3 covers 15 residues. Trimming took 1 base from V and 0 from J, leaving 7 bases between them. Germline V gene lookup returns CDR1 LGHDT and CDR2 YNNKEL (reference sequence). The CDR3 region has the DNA TGTGCCAGCAGCCAAGGCGCTGGCTCTGGAAACACCATATATTTT. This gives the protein CASSQGAGSGNTIYF.

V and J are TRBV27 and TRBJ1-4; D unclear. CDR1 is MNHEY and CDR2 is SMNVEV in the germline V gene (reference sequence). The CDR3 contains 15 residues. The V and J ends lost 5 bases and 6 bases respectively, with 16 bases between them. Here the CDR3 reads CASSPTIGPYEKLFF. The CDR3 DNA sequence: TGTGCCAGCAGTCCCACAATCGGGCCATATGAAAAACTGTTTTTT.

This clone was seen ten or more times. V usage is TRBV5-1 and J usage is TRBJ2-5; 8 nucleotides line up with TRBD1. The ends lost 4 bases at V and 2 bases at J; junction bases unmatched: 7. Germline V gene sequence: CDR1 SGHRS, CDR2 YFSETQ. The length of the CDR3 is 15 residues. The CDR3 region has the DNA TGCGCCAGCAGCAGGGGGACAGGCGATCAAGAGACCCAGTACTTC. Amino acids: CASSRGTGDQETQYF.

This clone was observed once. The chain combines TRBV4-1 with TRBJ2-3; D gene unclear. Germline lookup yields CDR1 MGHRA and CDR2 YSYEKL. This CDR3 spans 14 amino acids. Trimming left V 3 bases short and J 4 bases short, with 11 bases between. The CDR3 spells CASSQPDGADTQYF. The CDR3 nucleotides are TGCGCCAGCAGCCAGCCCGACGGTGCAGATACGCAGTATTTT.

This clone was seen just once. The CDR3 nucleotides are TGCAGCGTTGAAGCAGGCTACGAGCAGTACTTC. It is translated as CSVEAGYEQYF. The genes are TRBV29-1 and TRBJ2-7; D ambiguous. The CDR3 loop spans 11 amino acids. Trimming pared 1 base from V and 3 bases from J, leaving 4 bases between. Germline V gives CDR1 SQVTM, CDR2 ANQGSEA.

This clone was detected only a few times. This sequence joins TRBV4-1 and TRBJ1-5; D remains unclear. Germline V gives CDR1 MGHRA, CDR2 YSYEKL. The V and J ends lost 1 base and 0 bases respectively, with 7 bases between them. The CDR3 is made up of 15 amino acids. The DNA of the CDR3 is TGCGCCAGCAGCCAAGGACATCTTAGCAATCAGCCCCAGCATTTT. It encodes CASSQGHLSNQPQHF.

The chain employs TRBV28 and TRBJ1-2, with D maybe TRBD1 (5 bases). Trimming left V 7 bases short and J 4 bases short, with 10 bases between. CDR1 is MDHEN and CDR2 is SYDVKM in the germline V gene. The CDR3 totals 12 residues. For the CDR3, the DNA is TGTGCCAGCAATTCAGGGATCTATGGCTACACCTTC. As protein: CASNSGIYGYTF.

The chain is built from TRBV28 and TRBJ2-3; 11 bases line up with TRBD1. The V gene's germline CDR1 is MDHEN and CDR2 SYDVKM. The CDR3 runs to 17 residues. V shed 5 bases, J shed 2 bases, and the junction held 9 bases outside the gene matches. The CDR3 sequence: CASSPDRGPSTTDTQYF. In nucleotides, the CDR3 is TGTGCCAGCAGTCCGGACAGGGGGCCTTCCACCACAGATACGCAGTATTTT.

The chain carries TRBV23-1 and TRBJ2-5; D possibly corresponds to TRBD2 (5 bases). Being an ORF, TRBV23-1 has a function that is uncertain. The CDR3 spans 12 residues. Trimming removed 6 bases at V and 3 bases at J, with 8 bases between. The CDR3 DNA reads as TGCGCCAGCAGCCGGGGAAAAGAGACCCAGTACTTC. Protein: CASSRGKETQYF.

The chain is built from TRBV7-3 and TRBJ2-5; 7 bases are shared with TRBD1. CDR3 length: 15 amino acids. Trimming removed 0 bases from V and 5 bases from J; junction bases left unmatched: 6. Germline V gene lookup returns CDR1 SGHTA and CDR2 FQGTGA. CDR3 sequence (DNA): TGTGCCAGCAGCTTAACGGGTACAGGGGTGGAGACCCAGTACTTC. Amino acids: CASSLTGTGVETQYF.